A single sample gave rise to the 28 T cell receptor beta chains below, sequenced in a study of T cell responses to AZD1222 COVID-19 vaccine. Generated by immunoSEQ multiplex PCR, the TCRdb table keeps only in-frame clones and is missing some. Of 150,000 to 200,000 clones in the sample, roughly nine tenths were seen once. The sequenced sample was peripheral blood, obtained 28 days after the second AZD1222 dose. These receptors came from an adult who received the AZD1222 COVID-19 vaccine.

This clone was seen just once. This sequence joins TRBV2 and TRBJ1-2; D gene ambiguous. Germline V gene lookup returns CDR1 SNHLY and CDR2 FYNNEI. This CDR3 is 15 amino acids long. V was shortened by 6 bases and J by 3 bases, with 17 bases between the two germline ends. The CDR3 is CASSPQAPSYYGYTF. The CDR3 DNA sequence: TGTGCCAGCAGCCCCCAGGCCCCTTCCTACTATGGCTACACCTTC.

V gene TRBV18 combines with J gene TRBJ2-5, with D perhaps TRBD1 (5 bases). Germline CDR1 and CDR2: KGHSH and LQKENI. This CDR3 has 17 residues. V was cut by 3 bases and J by 2 bases, with 19 bases left in between. CDR3 region: CASSPYYDRAGQETQYF. The CDR3 coding sequence is TGTGCCAGCTCACCCTATTACGACAGAGCCGGGCAAGAGACCCAGTACTTC. The whole variable domain, filled in from reference TRBV18 and TRBJ2-5, reads NAGVMQNPRHLVRRRGQEARLRCSPMKGHSHVYWYRQLPEEGLKFMVYLQKENIIDESGMPKERFSAEFPKEGPSILRIQQVVRGDSAAYFCASSPYYDRAGQETQYFGPGTRLLVL.

The chain links TRBV9 to TRBJ1-5, with 7 bases fitting TRBD1. CDR1 is SGDLS, CDR2 YYNGEE, per germline. V trimming: 1 base; J trimming: 3 bases; junction bases outside the gene matches: 4. CDR3 size: 15 residues. This CDR3 reads CASSVTGTDNQPQHF. Written as DNA, the CDR3 is TGTGCCAGCAGCGTAACTGGGACAGACAATCAGCCCCAGCATTTT.

This chain joins TRBV5-1 and TRBJ1-1, with 8 bases fitting TRBD1. Losses at the gene ends were 3 bases for V and 0 bases for J; bases not matched to a gene: 10. CDR1 is SGHRS, CDR2 YFSETQ, per germline. The CDR3 extends over 17 amino acids. The CDR3 loop reads CASSWGDRGPMNTEAFF. The CDR3 nucleotides are TGCGCCAGCAGCTGGGGTGACAGGGGCCCAATGAACACTGAAGCTTTCTTT. The full variable domain, with the rest looked up from reference TRBV5-1 and TRBJ1-1, is KAGVTQTPRYLIKTRGQQVTLSCSPISGHRSVSWYQQTPGQGLQFLFEYFSETQRNKGNFPGRFSGRQFSNSRSEMNVSTLELGDSALYLCASSWGDRGPMNTEAFFGQGTRLTVV.

The chain is built from TRBV27 and TRBJ1-1, with D maybe TRBD1 (6 bases). CDR3 length: 15 amino acids. Germline lookup yields CDR1 MNHEY and CDR2 SMNVEV (reference sequence). The ends were cut back, 5 bases at V and 3 bases at J, with 16 bases in the middle. The CDR3 nucleotides are TGTGCCAGCAGTCCCATAGGGGGAGCGGACACTGAAGCTTTCTTT. Translation gives CASSPIGGADTEAFF.

The J gene is TRBJ2-7, the V gene TRBV5-6; 9 bases align to TRBD1. The CDR3 totals 18 residues. The germline gives CDR1 SGHDT, CDR2 YYEEEE. V lost 4 bases and J lost 0; bases outside the gene matches: 14. The CDR3 bases are TGTGCCAGCAGCCTTTTCGGGTACAGGGGGCCGGACTCCTACGAGCAGTACTTC. Translated, it gives CASSLFGYRGPDSYEQYF.

This chain joins TRBV5-4 and TRBJ1-2; TRBD1 agrees at 9 bases. Germline V gives CDR1 SGHNT, CDR2 YYREEE (reference sequence). This CDR3 comprises 14 residues. The V segment lost 4 bases and the J segment 6 bases; nucleotides outside the gene matches: 7. The CDR3 protein is CASSPRTGAHGYTF. Here the CDR3 DNA reads TGTGCCAGCAGCCCTCGGACAGGGGCCCATGGCTACACCTTC.

The J gene is TRBJ2-1, the V gene TRBV3-1 (or the pseudogene TRBV3-2); 8 bases are shared with TRBD2. Trimming cost V 8 bases and J 6 bases; bases outside gene matches: 6. The CDR3 covers 13 residues. The germline gives CDR1 LGHDT, CDR2 YNNKEL (reference sequence). CDR3 residues: CASRSGGGNEQFF. In DNA form, the CDR3 reads TGTGCCAGCCGCTCCGGGGGGGGCAATGAGCAGTTCTTC.

The chain carries TRBV25-1 and TRBJ2-7; D might be TRBD2 (5 bases). This CDR3 spans 11 amino acids. V lost 4 bases to trimming and J lost 5 bases, with 6 bases between them. In germline, CDR1 is MGHDK, CDR2 SYGVNS. The chain's CDR3 is CASSVEDEQYF. As DNA, the CDR3 is TGTGCCAGCAGTGTGGAGGACGAGCAGTACTTC.

The chain employs TRBV21-1 and TRBJ2-7; the table's D call, TRBD1, was not checked against the DNA. TRBV21-1 has pseudogene status. This CDR3 is built from 17 residues. The CDR3 DNA follows: TGTGCCAGCAGCTATTTGAGCTCACAGGGTAGCTCCTACGAGCAGTACTTC. Translated, it gives CASSYLSSQGSSYEQYF.

The chain employs TRBV6-2 or TRBV6-3 and TRBJ2-2, with TRBD1 identical over 11 bases. CDR1 is MNHEY, CDR2 SVGEGT, per germline. The CDR3 extends over 18 amino acids. V was clipped by 0 bases and J by 0 bases; unmatched bases: 3. CDR3 nucleotide sequence: TGTGCCAGCAGTTACTCGGACAGGGGGCCACCGAACACCGGGGAGCTGTTTTTT. Translated: CASSYSDRGPPNTGELFF.

CDR3 in amino acids: CASSSLIYNEQFF. DNA of the CDR3: TGTGCCAGCAGCTCTCTCATCTACAATGAGCAGTTCTTC. The chain combines TRBV27 with TRBJ2-1; D is unclear. The germline gives CDR1 MNHEY, CDR2 SMNVEV (reference sequence). Between the trimmed V and J ends, which lost 6 bases and 3 bases, there was a span of 9 bases. The CDR3 is 13 residues long.

The rearrangement links TRBV5-4 to TRBJ1-2; the match to TRBD1 covers 7 bases. The germline CDR1 and CDR2 sequences are SGHNT and YYREEE (reference sequence). The J segment lost 7 bases and the V segment lost 4 bases, leaving 13 bases of the junction unmatched. The CDR3 covers 15 residues. This chain's CDR3 is CASSLPDGGGVGYTF. The CDR3 bases are TGTGCCAGCAGCCTACCGGATGGAGGGGGCGTTGGCTACACCTTC.

V is TRBV15 and J is TRBJ2-2; the D call may be TRBD1 or TRBD2 (5 bases each). CDR3 length equals 14 residues. The germline V gene has CDR1 LNHNV and CDR2 YYDKDF (reference sequence). The ends were cut back, 3 bases at V and 3 bases at J, with 8 bases in the middle. The CDR3, as DNA: TGTGCCACCAGCAGGGGGGTGCACACCGGGGAGCTGTTTTTT. Its translation is CATSRGVHTGELFF.

The J gene is TRBJ1-1, the V gene TRBV7-9, with D unclear. The length of the CDR3 is 11 residues. Germline assignment: CDR1 SEHNR and CDR2 FQNEAQ (reference sequence). Between the trimmed V and J ends, which lost 8 bases and 5 bases, there was a span of 9 bases. The chain's CDR3 is CASWWGTEAFF. For the CDR3, the DNA is TGTGCCAGCTGGTGGGGTACTGAAGCTTTCTTT.

V is TRBV18 and J is TRBJ1-1, with D tentatively TRBD1 (5 bases). The V end was cut by 3 bases, the J end by 8 bases, with 13 bases between. This CDR3 is built from 13 residues. CDR1 is KGHSH and CDR2 is LQKENI in the germline V gene. The chain's CDR3 is CASSPKQDGEAFF. In DNA, the CDR3 is TGTGCCAGCTCACCGAAACAGGACGGGGAAGCTTTCTTT.

This rearrangement joins TRBV13 to TRBJ2-3, with 10 bases matching TRBD2. V was clipped by 4 bases and J by 1 base; unmatched bases: 11. The V gene's germline CDR1 is PRHDT and CDR2 FYEKMQ (reference sequence). The CDR3 totals 18 residues. CDR3 in amino acids: CASSSTQAGGSGTDTQYF. The CDR3 DNA reads as TGTGCCAGCAGCTCAACCCAAGCGGGAGGGTCGGGCACAGATACGCAGTATTTT.

The rearrangement joins TRBV7-8 to TRBJ1-6; D might be TRBD1 (5 bases). V dropped 5 bases and J dropped 4 bases, with 18 bases sitting between them. The CDR3 is made up of 17 amino acids. Germline V gene data show CDR1 as SGHVS and CDR2 as FQNEAQ. This chain's CDR3 is CASSPSGRQRYNSPLHF. The CDR3 nucleotides are TGTGCCAGCAGCCCTAGTGGTAGACAGCGATATAATTCACCCCTCCACTTT.

This sequence joins TRBV20-1 and TRBJ1-1; D not resolved. The CDR3 consists of 10 residues. Looked up from germline, CDR1 is DFQATT and CDR2 is SNEGSKA (reference sequence). V was clipped by 4 bases and J by 0 bases, with 0 bases between them. CDR3 in DNA: TGCAGTGCTATGAACACTGAAGCTTTCTTT. It specifies CSAMNTEAFF.

The chain joins TRBV7-9 to TRBJ2-7; 8 positions agree with TRBD2. The V and J ends lost 6 bases and 1 base, in that order; junction bases with no gene match: 2. The CDR3 is made up of 13 amino acids. Germline CDR1 reads SEHNR; CDR2 reads FQNEAQ (reference sequence). DNA for the CDR3: TGTGCCAGCAGGCCGGGGGGGTCCTACGAGCAGTACTTC. Amino acid sequence: CASRPGGSYEQYF.

V gene TRBV7-2 combines with J gene TRBJ2-7; 8 nucleotides match TRBD2. The CDR3 has 14 residues. V was pared by 5 bases and J by 9 bases, with 12 bases of the junction left unmatched. Germline V gene sequence: CDR1 SGHTA, CDR2 FQGNSA. DNA of the CDR3: TGTGCCAGCAGCCCGGGACTAGTTCAAAGTCGGCAGTACTTC. This sequence encodes CASSPGLVQSRQYF.

The V and J genes are TRBV18 and TRBJ2-7, with TRBD2 matching 13 bases. This CDR3 is 15 amino acids long. J was trimmed by 6 bases and V by 3 bases; bases with no gene match: 5. Germline V CDR1 and CDR2: KGHSH, LQKENI. Here the CDR3 reads CASSPGLAGDSEQYF. CDR3 nucleotides: TGTGCCAGCTCACCTGGACTAGCGGGAGACAGCGAGCAGTACTTC.

V gene TRBV7-8 combines with J gene TRBJ2-1; D is possibly TRBD1 (5 bases). This CDR3 is built from 16 residues. Germline values: CDR1 SGHVS, CDR2 FQNEAQ. The V end lost 1 base, the J end lost 9 bases, and 19 bases lay between the germline ends. CDR3 bases: TGTGCCAGCAGCTTAGAAGGCGCTTGGGGCCTTGTTGAGCAGTTCTTC. Translating it yields CASSLEGAWGLVEQFF.

The chain links TRBV7-2 to TRBJ1-4; the D is unclear. The length of the CDR3 is 12 residues. The germline CDR1 and CDR2 sequences are SGHTA and FQGNSA. Deletions cut 3 bases from V and 8 bases from J, with 7 bases between. The CDR3 DNA reads TGTGCCAGCAGCTTTACGGGGGAAAAACTGTTTTTT. Its protein is CASSFTGEKLFF.

The chain couples TRBV6-1 to TRBJ1-4, with a possible D match to TRBD1 (6 bases). The CDR3 consists of 17 residues. Germline CDR1 MNHNS, CDR2 SASEGT. Trimming shortened V by 0 bases and J by 7 bases, and 18 bases separated the two germline ends. CDR3 sequence (DNA): TGTGCCAGCAGTGAAGCTAATTCCGGGGGCAGGCGTGAAAAACTGTTTTTT. Amino acid sequence: CASSEANSGGRREKLFF.

The chain combines TRBV4-2 with TRBJ1-3, with 8 nucleotides matching TRBD1. Germline assignment: CDR1 LGHNA and CDR2 YNFKEQ. Losses at the gene ends were 4 bases for V and 2 bases for J; bases not matched to a gene: 4. This CDR3 is 15 amino acids long. CDR3 nucleotides: TGTGCCAGCAGCCCCCCGGACAGGGCTGGAAACACCATATATTTT. Amino acids: CASSPPDRAGNTIYF.

The J gene is TRBJ1-3, the V gene TRBV7-9, with D unresolved. The CDR3 has 16 residues. CDR1 and CDR2 from the germline V gene are SEHNR and FQNEAQ (reference sequence). V was cut by 5 bases and J by 0 bases, with 14 bases left in between. DNA of the CDR3: TGTGCCAGCAGCCATCCTGGGCTAGCCTCTGGAAACACCATATATTTT. This sequence encodes CASSHPGLASGNTIYF.

The V call is TRBV28, the J call TRBJ1-2; D is uncertain. With 2 bases removed from V and 3 bases from J, the gap between germline ends came to 10 bases. This CDR3 is 14 amino acids long. CDR1 is MDHEN and CDR2 is SYDVKM in the germline V gene. The CDR3 here is CASSLIAGHYGYTF. CDR3 sequence (DNA): TGTGCCAGCAGTTTAATCGCGGGTCACTATGGCTACACCTTC.